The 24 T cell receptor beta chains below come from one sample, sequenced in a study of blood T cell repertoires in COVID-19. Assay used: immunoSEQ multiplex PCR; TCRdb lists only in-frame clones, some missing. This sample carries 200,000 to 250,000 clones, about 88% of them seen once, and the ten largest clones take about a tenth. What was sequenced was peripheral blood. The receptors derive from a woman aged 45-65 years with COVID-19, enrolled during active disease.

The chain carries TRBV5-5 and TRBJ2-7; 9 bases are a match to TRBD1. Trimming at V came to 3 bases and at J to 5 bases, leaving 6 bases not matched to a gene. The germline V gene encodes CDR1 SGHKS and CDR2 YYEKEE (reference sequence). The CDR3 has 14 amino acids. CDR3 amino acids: CASSSGTGKDEQYF. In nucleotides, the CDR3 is TGTGCCAGCAGCTCCGGGACAGGGAAGGACGAGCAGTACTTC.

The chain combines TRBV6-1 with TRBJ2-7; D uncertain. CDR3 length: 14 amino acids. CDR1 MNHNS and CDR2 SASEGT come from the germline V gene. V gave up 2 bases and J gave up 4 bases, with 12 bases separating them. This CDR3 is CASSESPVYYEQYV. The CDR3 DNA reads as TGTGCCAGCAGTGAATCACCGGTTTATTACGAGCAGTACGTC.

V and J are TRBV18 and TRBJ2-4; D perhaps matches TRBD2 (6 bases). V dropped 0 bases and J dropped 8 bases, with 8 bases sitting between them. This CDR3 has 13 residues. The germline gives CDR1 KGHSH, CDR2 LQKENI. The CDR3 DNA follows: TGTGCCAGCTCACCACCAGGGGAGGACATTCAGTACTTC. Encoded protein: CASSPPGEDIQYF.

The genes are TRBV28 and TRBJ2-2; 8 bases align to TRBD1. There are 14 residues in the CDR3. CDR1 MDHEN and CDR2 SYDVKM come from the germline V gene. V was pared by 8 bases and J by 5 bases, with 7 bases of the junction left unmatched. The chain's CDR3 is CASLGQGWTGELFF. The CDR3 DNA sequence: TGTGCCAGCCTTGGACAGGGTTGGACCGGGGAGCTGTTTTTT.

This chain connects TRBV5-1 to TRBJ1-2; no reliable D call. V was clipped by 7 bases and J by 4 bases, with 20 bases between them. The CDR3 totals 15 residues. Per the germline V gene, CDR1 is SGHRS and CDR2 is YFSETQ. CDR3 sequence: CASSPAQSPTYGYTF. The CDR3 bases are TGCGCCAGCTCTCCAGCGCAATCACCGACCTATGGCTACACCTTC.

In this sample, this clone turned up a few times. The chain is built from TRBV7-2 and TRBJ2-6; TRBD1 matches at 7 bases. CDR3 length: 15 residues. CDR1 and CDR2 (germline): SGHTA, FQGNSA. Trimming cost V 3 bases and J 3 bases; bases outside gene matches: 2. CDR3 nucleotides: TGTGCCAGCAGCTTTGGGACAGTTGGGGCCAACGTCCTGACTTTC. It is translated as CASSFGTVGANVLTF.

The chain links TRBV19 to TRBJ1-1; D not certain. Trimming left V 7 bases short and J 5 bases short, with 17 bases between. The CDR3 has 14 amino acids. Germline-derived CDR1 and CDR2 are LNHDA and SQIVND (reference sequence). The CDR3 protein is CASNPGRVLTEAFF. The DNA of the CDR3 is TGTGCCAGTAACCCTGGGAGGGTTCTAACTGAAGCTTTCTTT.

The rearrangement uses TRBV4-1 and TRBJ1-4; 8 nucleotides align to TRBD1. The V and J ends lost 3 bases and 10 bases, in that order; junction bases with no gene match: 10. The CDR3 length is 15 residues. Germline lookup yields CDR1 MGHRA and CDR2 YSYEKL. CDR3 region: CASSHTPGQDLKLFF. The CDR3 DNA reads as TGCGCCAGCAGCCATACCCCGGGACAGGATCTAAAACTGTTTTTT.

This CDR3 reads CASSLMSSYNSPLHF. The CDR3 DNA reads TGTGCCAGCAGTCTTATGAGCTCCTATAATTCACCCCTCCACTTT. The chain combines TRBV6-2 or TRBV6-3 with TRBJ1-6; D is uncertain. CDR3 length: 15 amino acids. CDR1 and CDR2 from the germline V gene are MNHEY and SVGEGT. V was cut by 5 bases and J by 0 bases, with 8 bases left in between.

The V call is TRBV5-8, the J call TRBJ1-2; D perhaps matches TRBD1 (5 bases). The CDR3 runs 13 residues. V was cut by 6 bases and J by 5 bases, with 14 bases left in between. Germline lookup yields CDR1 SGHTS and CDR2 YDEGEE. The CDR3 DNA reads TGTGCCAGCACCCGGGGGAGGGCGTATGGCTACACCTTC. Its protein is CASTRGRAYGYTF.

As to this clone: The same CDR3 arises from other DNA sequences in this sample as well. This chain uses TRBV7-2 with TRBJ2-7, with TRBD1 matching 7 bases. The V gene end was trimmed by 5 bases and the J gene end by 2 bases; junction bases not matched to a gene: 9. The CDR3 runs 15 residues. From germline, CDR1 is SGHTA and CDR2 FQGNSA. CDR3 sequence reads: CASSLAWDRAYEQYF. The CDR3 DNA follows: TGTGCCAGCAGCCTGGCTTGGGACAGAGCCTACGAGCAGTACTTC.

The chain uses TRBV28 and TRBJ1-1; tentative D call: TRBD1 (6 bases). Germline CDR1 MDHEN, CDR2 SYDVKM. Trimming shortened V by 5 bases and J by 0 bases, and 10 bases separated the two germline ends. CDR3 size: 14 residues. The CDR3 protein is CASSPGQLNTEAFF. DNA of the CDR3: TGTGCCAGCAGTCCGGGACAACTGAACACTGAAGCTTTCTTT.

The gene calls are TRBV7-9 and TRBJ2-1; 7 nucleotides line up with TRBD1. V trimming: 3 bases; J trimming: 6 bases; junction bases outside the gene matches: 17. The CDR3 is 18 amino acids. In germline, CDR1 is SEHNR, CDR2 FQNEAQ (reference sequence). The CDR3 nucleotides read TGTGCCAGCAGCTTTCTCGGACAGGTAGACAGGGCAAGCAATGAGCAGTTCTTC. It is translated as CASSFLGQVDRASNEQFF.

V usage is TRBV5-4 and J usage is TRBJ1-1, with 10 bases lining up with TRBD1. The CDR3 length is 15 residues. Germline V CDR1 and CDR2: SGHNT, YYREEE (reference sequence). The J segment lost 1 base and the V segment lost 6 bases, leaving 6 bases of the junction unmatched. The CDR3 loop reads CASNGQGGANTEAFF. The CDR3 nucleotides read TGTGCCAGCAACGGACAGGGGGGTGCGAACACTGAAGCTTTCTTT.

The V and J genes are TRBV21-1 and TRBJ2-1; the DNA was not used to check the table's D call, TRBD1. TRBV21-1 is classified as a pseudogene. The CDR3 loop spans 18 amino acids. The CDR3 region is CASSKGKVKDRGQCEQFF. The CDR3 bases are TGTGCCAGCAGCAAAGGGAAGGTTAAAGACAGGGGGCAATGCGAGCAGTTCTTC.

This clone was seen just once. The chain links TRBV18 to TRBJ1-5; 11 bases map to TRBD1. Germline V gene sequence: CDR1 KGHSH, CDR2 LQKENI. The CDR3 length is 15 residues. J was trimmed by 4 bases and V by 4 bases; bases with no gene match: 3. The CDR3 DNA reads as TGTGCCAGCTCACTAGGACAGGGGGCAAATCAGCCCCAGCATTTT. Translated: CASSLGQGANQPQHF.

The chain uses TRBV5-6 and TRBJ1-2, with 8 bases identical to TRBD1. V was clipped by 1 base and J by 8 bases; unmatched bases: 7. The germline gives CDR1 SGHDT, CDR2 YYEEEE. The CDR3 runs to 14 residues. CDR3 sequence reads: CASSLLGTGQGYTF. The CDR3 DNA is TGTGCCAGCAGCTTGCTCGGGACAGGACAAGGCTACACCTTC.

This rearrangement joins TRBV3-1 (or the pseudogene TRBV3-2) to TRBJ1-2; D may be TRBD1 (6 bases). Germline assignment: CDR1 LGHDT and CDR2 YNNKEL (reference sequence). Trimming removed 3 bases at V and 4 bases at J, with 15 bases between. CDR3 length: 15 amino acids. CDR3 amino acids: CASSQGTWGLYGYTF. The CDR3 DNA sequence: TGTGCCAGCAGCCAGGGGACATGGGGGCTCTATGGCTACACCTTC.

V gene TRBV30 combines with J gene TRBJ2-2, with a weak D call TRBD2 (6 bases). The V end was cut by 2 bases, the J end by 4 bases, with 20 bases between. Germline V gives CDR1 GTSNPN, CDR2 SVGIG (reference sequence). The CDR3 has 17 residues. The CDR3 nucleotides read TGTGCCTGGAGTCCTCCTAGGGCGGGACGGATCACCGGGGAGCTGTTTTTT. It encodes CAWSPPRAGRITGELFF.

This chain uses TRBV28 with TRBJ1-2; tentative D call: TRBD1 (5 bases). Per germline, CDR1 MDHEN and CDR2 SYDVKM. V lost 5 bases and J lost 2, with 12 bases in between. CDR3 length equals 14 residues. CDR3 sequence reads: CASSVTGSNYGYTF. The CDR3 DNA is TGTGCCAGCAGTGTAACAGGATCCAACTATGGCTACACCTTC.

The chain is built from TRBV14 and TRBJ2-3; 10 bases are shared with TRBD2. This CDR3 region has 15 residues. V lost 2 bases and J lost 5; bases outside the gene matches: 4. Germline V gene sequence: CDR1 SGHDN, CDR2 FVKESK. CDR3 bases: TGTGCCAGCAGCCAAAGCGGGGGGGCGCTAGATACGCAGTATTTT. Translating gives CASSQSGGALDTQYF.

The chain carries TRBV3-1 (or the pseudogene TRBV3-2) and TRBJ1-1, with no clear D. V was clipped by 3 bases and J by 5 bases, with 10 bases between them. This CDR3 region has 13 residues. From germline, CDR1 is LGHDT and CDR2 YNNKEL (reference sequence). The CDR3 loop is CASSHLIATEAFF. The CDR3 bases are TGTGCCAGCAGCCACTTGATTGCGACTGAAGCTTTCTTT.

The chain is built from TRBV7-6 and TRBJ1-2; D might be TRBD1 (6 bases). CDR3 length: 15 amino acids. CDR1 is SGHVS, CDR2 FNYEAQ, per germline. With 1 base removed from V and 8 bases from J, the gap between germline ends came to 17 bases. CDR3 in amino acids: CASSLEPGASDGYTF. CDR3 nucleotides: TGTGCCAGCAGCTTAGAGCCAGGGGCTTCAGACGGCTACACCTTC. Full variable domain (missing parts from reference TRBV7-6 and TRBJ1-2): GAGVSQSPRYKVTKRGQDVALRCDPISGHVSLYWYRQALGQGPEFLTYFNYEAQQDKSGLPNDRFSAERPEGSISTLTIQRTEQRDSAMYRCASSLEPGASDGYTFGSGTRLTVV.

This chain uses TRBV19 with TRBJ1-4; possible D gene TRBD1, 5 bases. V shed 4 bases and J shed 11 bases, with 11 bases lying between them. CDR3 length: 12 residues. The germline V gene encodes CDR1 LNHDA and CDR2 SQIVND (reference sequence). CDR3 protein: CASSTPGPKLFF. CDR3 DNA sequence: TGTGCCAGTAGTACACCAGGGCCCAAACTGTTTTTT.